A selection of T cell receptor beta chains follows, all from one sample in a study of T-cell memory formation after mild COVID-19. TCRdb processed the 5' RACE reads anew with MiXCR; each CDR3 protein has one entry. The profile shows 580,000 or so distinct CDR3 sequences, 17% of them singletons. Sequencing input: PBMCs or a T cell subset sorted from them (not recorded which). Source of these receptors: an adult woman who had mild COVID-19 (a few samples of this study predate the infection). Cell type and time point are not known. CDR3s include the opening cysteine and the closing phenylalanine or tryptophan. Each record gives: J gene, clone size, V gene, D gene, CDR3 protein, CDR3 DNA. A D gene is named only where the DNA matches it firmly. Expanded clones get a size class; other rows say once, few or many, or leave the size out.

TRBJ1-4	few	TRBV12-3/TRBV12-4	.	CASSRDPGGEKLFF	TGTGCCAGCAGCAGGGACCCGGGCGGTGAAAAACTGTTTTTT
TRBJ2-1	.	TRBV20-1	TRBD2	CSARKAGVYNEQFF	TGCAGTGCTAGGAAAGCGGGGGTCTACAATGAGCAGTTCTTC
TRBJ1-4	few	TRBV20-1	.	CSAQKQGFNEKLFF	TGCAGTGCTCAGAAGCAGGGGTTTAATGAAAAACTGTTTTTT
TRBJ1-1	.	TRBV24-1	.	CATSGSGTEAFF	TGTGCCACCAGTGGAAGCGGGACTGAAGCTTTCTTT
TRBJ2-3	.	TRBV6-2/TRBV6-3	.	CASSYSTQIDTQYF	TGTGCCAGCAGTTACTCGACCCAGATAGATACGCAGTATTTT
TRBJ1-4	few	TRBV12-3/TRBV12-4	.	CASSFSGGNEKLFF	TGTGCCAGCAGTTTTTCAGGAGGGAATGAAAAACTGTTTTTT
TRBJ2-1	once	TRBV5-5	.	CASTPRWGNGDEQFF	TGTGCCAGCACCCCGCGGTGGGGTAATGGGGATGAGCAGTTCTTC
TRBJ1-2	few	TRBV14	.	CASSQRGAAGYTF	TGTGCCAGCAGCCAGCGGGGGGCCGCTGGCTACACCTTC
TRBJ1-2	few	TRBV12-3/TRBV12-4	.	CASSPAPSYGYTF	TGTGCCAGCAGTCCAGCCCCAAGCTATGGCTACACCTTC
TRBJ2-3	.	TRBV6-2/TRBV6-3	TRBD2	CASSLAHIFTDTQYF	TGTGCCAGTTCACTAGCGCATATTTTCACAGATACGCAGTATTTT
TRBJ2-1	.	TRBV9	.	CASGAGGSDEQFF	TGTGCCAGCGGGGCTGGTGGGTCCGATGAGCAGTTCTTC
TRBJ1-5	.	TRBV20-1	.	CSARAYGDNQPQHF	TGCAGTGCTAGGGCCTACGGTGACAATCAGCCCCAGCATTTT
TRBJ2-7	.	TRBV29-1	.	CSVAIGRVYSYEQYF	TGCAGCGTTGCAATCGGCAGGGTATACTCCTACGAGCAGTACTTC
TRBJ1-5	many	TRBV7-8	TRBD1	CASSLGAGGGQPQHF	TGTGCCAGCAGCTTAGGGGCAGGGGGAGGACAGCCCCAGCATTTT
TRBJ2-7	.	TRBV6-5	.	CASSYRQGVSEQYF	TGTGCCAGCAGTTATCGGCAGGGAGTTTCCGAGCAGTACTTC
TRBJ2-1	few	TRBV20-1	TRBD1	CSARGPGRQGNYNEQFF	TGCAGTGCTAGAGGCCCGGGGCGACAGGGGAACTACAATGAGCAGTTCTTC
TRBJ1-2	.	TRBV24-1	TRBD1	CATSRQGNDGYTF	TGTGCCACCAGTAGACAGGGGAATGATGGCTACACCTTC
TRBJ1-5	.	TRBV12-3/TRBV12-4	.	CASSFQGTNQPQHF	TGTGCCAGCAGTTTCCAGGGGACCAATCAGCCCCAGCATTTT
TRBJ1-5	.	TRBV9	.	CASSVGTLANQPQHF	TGTGCCAGCAGCGTCGGGACATTAGCAAATCAGCCCCAGCATTTT
TRBJ2-1	.	TRBV7-3	TRBD2	CASSLNLAGGTGGEQFF	TGTGCCAGCAGCTTAAATCTAGCGGGAGGGACCGGGGGTGAGCAGTTCTTC
TRBJ2-7	many	TRBV7-3	.	CASSSGTGREQYF	TGTGCCAGCAGCTCAGGGACGGGTAGGGAGCAGTACTTC
TRBJ2-1	once	TRBV11-2	TRBD2	CASSLRGRGTSVLSYNEQFF	TGTGCCAGCAGCTTAAGGGGAAGGGGGACTAGCGTTCTGTCCTACAATGAGCAGTTCTTC